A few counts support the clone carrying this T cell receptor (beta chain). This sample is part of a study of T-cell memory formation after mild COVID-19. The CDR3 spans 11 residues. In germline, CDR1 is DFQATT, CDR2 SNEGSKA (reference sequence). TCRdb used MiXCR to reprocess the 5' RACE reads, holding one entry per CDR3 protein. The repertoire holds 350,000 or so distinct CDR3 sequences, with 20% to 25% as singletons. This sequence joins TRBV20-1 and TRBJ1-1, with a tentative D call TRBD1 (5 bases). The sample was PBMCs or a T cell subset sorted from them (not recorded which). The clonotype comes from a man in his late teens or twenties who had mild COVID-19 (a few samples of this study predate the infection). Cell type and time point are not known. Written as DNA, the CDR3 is TGCAGGGCAGGACAAGCCACTGAAGCTTTCTTT. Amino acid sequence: CRAGQATEAFF.